This T cell receptor beta chain appears in the sequencing data of a study of T cell repertoires in cytomegalovirus infection. Each CDR3 protein gets one entry after TCRdb re-called the reads with MiXCR. Here the sample spans about 920,000 distinct CDR3 sequences, about a third being singletons. The germline gives CDR1 MNHEY, CDR2 SMNVEV (reference sequence). This CDR3 has 17 amino acids. V lost 5 bases, J lost 2 bases, and 16 bases lay in between. Study-level findings and limits: Identification of carriers of CMV plus the relevant HLA was achieved through cumulative public TCR beta family frequency.

With regard to this clonotype: As yet, its antigen is unknown.

The source is a human donor in good health (CMV status not recorded). Some clones in this sample may be carry-over from other donors' samples. The sample here was cultured CD8+ T cells from PBMCs, taken from culture after CMV antigen stimulation. J is TRBJ1-6 and V is TRBV27; the D gene is possibly TRBD1 (5 bases). The CDR3, as DNA: TGTGCCAGCAGTCCGTCGGGGGTGGGCCCCTATAATTCACCCCTCCACTTT. Encoded protein: CASSPSGVGPYNSPLHF.